The sequence of this T cell receptor beta chain was determined in a study of monozygotic twins with inflammatory bowel disease. Study-level findings and limits: The inverse Simpson measure of TCRbeta diversity was lower in IBD patients than in healthy co-twins. Background noise in patient repertoires may stem from differing immunosuppressive treatments. Especially where disease activity was present, IBD patients had fewer clonotypes in common with others than healthy twins did.

This CDR3 is 13 amino acids long. Germline V gene lookup returns CDR1 SEHNR and CDR2 FQNEAQ (reference sequence). TCRdb re-called the 5' RACE reads, yielding one record per CDR3 amino acid sequence without DNA. The sample yields just over 300,000 distinct CDR3 sequences, of which the top ten take up 5% to 6%. To note about this clonotype: The antigen is unknown.

RNA in its total form was extracted from whole blood, and T cells were not sorted. Sequencing was done on a sample of blood. This TCR derives from a human donor with ulcerative colitis or Crohn's disease, or a healthy co-twin of an affected twin (not recorded which). The chain recombines TRBV7-9 with TRBJ2-2; the D gene TCRdb calls, TRBD2, cannot be checked with no DNA. The CDR3 reads CASRREGTGELFF. Drawing the rest from reference TRBV7-9 and TRBJ2-2, the complete variable domain is DTGVSQNPRHKITKRGQNVTFRCDPISEHNRLYWYRQTLGQGPEFLTYFQNEAQLEKSRLLSDRFSAERPKGSFSTLEIQRTEQGDSAMYLCASRREGTGELFFGEGSRLTVL.